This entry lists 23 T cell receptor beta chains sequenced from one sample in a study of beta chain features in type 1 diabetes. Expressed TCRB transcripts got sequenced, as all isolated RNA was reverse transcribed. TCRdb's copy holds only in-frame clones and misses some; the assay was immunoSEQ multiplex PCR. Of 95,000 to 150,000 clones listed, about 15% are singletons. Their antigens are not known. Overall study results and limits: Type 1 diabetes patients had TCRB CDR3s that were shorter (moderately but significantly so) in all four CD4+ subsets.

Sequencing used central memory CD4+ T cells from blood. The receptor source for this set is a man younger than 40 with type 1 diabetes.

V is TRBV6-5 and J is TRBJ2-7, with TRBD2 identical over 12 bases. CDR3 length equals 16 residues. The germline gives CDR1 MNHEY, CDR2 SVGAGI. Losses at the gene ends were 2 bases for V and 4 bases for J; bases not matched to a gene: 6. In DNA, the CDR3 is TGTGCCAGCAGTTACGATCAGACTAGCGGGGGTTACGAGCAGTACTTC. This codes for CASSYDQTSGGYEQYF.

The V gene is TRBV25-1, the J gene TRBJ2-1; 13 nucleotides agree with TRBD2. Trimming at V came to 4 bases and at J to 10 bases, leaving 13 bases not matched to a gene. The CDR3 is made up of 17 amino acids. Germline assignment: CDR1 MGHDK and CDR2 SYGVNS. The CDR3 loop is CASSGYGTSGKGREQFF. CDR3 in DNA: TGTGCCAGCAGTGGCTATGGGACTAGCGGGAAAGGCCGGGAGCAGTTCTTC.

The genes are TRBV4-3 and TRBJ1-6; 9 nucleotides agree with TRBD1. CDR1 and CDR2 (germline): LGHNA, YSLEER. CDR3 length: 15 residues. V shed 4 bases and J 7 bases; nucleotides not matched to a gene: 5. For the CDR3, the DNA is TGCGCCAGCAGCCGGAACAGGGGGCAAAATTCACCCCTCCACTTT. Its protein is CASSRNRGQNSPLHF.

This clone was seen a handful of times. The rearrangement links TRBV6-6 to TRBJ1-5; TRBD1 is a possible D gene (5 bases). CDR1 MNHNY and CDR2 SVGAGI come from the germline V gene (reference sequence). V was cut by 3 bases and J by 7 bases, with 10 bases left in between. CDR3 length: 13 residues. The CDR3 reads CASSYSWDQPQHF. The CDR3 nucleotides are TGTGCCAGCAGTTATAGTTGGGACCAGCCCCAGCATTTT.

Here the CDR3 reads CASSLEGHQPQHF. The CDR3 nucleotides are TGCGCCAGCAGCTTGGAGGGACATCAGCCCCAGCATTTT. This chain uses TRBV5-1 with TRBJ1-5, with D perhaps matching TRBD1 (5 bases). The germline CDR1 and CDR2 sequences are SGHRS and YFSETQ. The CDR3 has 13 amino acids. The V and J ends lost 0 bases and 5 bases respectively, with 6 bases between them.

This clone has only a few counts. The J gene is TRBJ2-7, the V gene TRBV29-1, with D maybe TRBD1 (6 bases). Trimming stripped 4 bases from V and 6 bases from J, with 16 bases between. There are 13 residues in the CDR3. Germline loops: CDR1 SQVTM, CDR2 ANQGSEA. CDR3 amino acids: CSVAEDSLGEQYF. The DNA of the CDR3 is TGCAGCGTTGCGGAGGACAGTCTGGGCGAGCAGTACTTC.

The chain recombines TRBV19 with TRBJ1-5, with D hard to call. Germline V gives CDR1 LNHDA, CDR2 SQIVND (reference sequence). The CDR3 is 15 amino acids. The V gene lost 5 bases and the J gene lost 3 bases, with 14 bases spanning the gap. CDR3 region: CASSSSDGLNQPQHF. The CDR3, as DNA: TGTGCCAGTAGTTCATCGGACGGACTCAATCAGCCCCAGCATTTT.

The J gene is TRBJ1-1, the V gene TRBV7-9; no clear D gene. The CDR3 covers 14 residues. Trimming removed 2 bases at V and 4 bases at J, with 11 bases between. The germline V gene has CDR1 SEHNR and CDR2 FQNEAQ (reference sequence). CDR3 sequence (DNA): TGTGCCAGCAGCTTACGCGGGATTGGCACTGAAGCTTTCTTT. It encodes CASSLRGIGTEAFF.

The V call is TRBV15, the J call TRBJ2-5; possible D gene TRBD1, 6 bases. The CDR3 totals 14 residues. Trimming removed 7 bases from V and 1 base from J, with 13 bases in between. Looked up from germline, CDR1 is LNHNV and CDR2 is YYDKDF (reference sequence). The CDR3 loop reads CATNQGLTQETQYF. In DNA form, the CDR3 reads TGTGCCACCAACCAGGGGCTAACCCAAGAGACCCAGTACTTC.

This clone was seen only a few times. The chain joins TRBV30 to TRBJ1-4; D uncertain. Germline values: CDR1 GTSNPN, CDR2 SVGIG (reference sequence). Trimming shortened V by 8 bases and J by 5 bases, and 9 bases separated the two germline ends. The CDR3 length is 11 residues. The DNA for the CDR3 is TGTGCCGGGCGGGTCAATGAAAAACTGTTTTTT. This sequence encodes CAGRVNEKLFF. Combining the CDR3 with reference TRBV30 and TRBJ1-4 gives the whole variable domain SQTIHQWPATLVQPVGSPLSLECTVEGTSNPNLYWYRQAAGRGLQLLFYSVGIGQISSEVPQNLSASRPQDRQFILSSKKLLLSDSGFYLCAGRVNEKLFFGSGTQLSVL.

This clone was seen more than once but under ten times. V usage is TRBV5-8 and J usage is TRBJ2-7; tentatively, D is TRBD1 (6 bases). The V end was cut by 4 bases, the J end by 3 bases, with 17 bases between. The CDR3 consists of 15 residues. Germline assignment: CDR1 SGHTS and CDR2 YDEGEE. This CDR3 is CASSGPGHSYYEQYF. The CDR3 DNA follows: TGTGCCAGCAGCGGCCCGGGACACAGTTACTACGAGCAGTACTTC.

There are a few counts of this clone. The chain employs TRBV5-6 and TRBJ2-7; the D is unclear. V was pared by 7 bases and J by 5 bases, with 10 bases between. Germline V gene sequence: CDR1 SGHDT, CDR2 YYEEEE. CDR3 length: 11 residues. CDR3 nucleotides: TGTGCCAGCTCCACTTACAACGAGCAGTACTTC. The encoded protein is CASSTYNEQYF.

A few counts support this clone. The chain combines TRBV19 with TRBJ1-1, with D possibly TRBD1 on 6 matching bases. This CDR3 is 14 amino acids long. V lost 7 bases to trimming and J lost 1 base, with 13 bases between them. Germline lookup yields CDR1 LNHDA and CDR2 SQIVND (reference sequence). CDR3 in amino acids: CASTRTAENTEAFF. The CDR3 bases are TGTGCCAGTACCAGGACAGCTGAGAACACTGAAGCTTTCTTT.

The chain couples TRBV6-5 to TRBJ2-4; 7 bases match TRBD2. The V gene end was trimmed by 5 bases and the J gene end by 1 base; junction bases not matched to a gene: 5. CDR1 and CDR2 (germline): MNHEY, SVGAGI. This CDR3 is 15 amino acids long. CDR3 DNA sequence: TGTGCCAGCAGTGTCGGGGGAGGGGCCAAAAACATTCAGTACTTC. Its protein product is CASSVGGGAKNIQYF.

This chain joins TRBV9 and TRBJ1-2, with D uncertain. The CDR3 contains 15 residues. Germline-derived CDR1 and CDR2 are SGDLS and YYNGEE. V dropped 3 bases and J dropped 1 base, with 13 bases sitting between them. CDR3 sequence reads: CASSANPEVNYGYTF. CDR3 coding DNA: TGTGCCAGCAGCGCTAACCCGGAAGTTAACTATGGCTACACCTTC.

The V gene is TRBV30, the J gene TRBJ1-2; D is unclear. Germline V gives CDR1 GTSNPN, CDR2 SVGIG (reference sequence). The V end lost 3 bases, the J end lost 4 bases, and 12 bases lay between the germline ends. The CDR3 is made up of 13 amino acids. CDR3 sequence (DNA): TGTGCCTGGAGCTCACTGGCCGTCTATGGCTACACCTTC. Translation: CAWSSLAVYGYTF.

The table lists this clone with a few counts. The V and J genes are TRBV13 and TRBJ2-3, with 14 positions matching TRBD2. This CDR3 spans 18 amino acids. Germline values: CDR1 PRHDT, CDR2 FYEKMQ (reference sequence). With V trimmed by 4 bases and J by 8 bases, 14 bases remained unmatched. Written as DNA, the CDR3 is TGTGCCAGCAGCTCCCTCCTACCCGGGACTAGCGGGGGAGGTACGCAGTATTTT. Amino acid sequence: CASSSLLPGTSGGGTQYF.

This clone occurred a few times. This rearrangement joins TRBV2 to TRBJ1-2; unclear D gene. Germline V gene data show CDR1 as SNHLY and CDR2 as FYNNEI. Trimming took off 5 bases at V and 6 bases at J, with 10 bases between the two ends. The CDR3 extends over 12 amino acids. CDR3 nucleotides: TGTGCCAGCAGTACGGACGGTGATGGCTACACCTTC. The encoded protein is CASSTDGDGYTF.

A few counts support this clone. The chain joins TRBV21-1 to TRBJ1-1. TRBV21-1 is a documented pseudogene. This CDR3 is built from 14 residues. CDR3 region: CASSRRSGDTEAFF. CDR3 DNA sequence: TGTGCCAGCAGCAGGAGATCCGGGGACACTGAAGCTTTCTTT.

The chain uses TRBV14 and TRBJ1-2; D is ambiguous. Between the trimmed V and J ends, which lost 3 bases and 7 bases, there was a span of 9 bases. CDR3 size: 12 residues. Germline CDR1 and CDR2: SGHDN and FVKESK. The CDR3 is CASSHGPSGYTF. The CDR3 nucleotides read TGTGCCAGCAGCCATGGTCCGTCTGGCTACACCTTC.

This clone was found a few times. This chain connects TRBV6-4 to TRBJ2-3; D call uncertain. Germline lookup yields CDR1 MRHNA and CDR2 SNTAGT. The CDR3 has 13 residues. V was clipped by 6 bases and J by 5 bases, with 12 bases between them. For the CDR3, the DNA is TGTGCCAGCAGCCAGGATTGGGGAGATACGCAGTATTTT. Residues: CASSQDWGDTQYF.

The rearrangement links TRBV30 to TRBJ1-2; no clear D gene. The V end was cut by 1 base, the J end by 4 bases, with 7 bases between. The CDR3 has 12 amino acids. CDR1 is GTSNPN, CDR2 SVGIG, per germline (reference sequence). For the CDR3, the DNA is TGTGCCTGGAGTGCGGGCGGCTATGGCTACACCTTC. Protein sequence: CAWSAGGYGYTF.

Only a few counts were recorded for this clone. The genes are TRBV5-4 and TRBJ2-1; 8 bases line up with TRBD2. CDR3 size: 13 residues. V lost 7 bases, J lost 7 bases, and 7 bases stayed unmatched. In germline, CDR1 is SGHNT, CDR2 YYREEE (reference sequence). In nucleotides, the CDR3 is TGTGCCAGCTCAACGGGGGGGCAAAATGAGCAGTTCTTC. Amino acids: CASSTGGQNEQFF.